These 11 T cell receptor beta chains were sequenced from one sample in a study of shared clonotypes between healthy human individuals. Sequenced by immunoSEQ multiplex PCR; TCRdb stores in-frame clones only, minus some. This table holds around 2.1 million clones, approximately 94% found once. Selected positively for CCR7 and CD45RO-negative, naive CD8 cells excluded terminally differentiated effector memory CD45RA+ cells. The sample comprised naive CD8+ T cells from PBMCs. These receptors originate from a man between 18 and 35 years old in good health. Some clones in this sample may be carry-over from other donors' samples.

CDR3 region: CASSPDLSGIGETQYF. The CDR3 DNA reads as TGTGCCAGCAGCCCTGACCTGAGCGGGATAGGAGAGACCCAGTACTTC. The chain couples TRBV9 to TRBJ2-5, with 7 nucleotides matching TRBD2. V lost 4 bases to trimming and J lost 4 bases; unmatched junction nucleotides: 13. Germline V lookup: CDR1 SGDLS, CDR2 YYNGEE. The CDR3 contains 16 residues.

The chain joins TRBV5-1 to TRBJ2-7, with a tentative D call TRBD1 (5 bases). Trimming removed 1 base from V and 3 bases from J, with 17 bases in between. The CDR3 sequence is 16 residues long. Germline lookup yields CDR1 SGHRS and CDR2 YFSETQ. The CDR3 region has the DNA TGCGCCAGCAGCTTGTCGGTCGAGACTGGACACTACGAGCAGTACTTC. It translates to CASSLSVETGHYEQYF. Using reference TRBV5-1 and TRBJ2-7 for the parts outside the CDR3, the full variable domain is KAGVTQTPRYLIKTRGQQVTLSCSPISGHRSVSWYQQTPGQGLQFLFEYFSETQRNKGNFPGRFSGRQFSNSRSEMNVSTLELGDSALYLCASSLSVETGHYEQYFGPGTRLTVT.

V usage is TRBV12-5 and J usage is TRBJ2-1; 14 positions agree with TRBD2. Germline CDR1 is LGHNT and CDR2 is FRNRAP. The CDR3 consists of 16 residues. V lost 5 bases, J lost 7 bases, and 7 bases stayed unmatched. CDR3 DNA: TGTGCTAGTGGTCAAGGACTAGCGGGAGGTGGGAATGAGCAGTTCTTC. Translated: CASGQGLAGGGNEQFF.

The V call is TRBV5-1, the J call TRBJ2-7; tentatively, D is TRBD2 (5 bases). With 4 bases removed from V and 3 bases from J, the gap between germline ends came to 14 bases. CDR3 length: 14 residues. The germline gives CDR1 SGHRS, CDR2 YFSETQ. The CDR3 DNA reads TGCGCCAGCAGCCCCGGAGGCGTCTACTACGAGCAGTACTTC. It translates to CASSPGGVYYEQYF.

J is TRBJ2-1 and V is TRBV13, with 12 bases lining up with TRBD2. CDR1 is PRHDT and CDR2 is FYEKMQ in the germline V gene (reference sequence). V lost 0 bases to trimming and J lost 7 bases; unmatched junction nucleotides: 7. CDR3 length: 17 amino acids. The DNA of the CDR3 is TGTGCCAGCAGCTTAGGGCTAGCGGGAGGGCCTGGTAATGAGCAGTTCTTC. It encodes CASSLGLAGGPGNEQFF.

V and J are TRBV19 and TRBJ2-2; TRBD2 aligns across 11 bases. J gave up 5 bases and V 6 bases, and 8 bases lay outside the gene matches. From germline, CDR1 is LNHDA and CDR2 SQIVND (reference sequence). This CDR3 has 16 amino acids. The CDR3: CASRSLAGGMTGELFF. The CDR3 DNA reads TGTGCCAGTAGATCCTTAGCGGGAGGGATGACCGGGGAGCTGTTTTTT.

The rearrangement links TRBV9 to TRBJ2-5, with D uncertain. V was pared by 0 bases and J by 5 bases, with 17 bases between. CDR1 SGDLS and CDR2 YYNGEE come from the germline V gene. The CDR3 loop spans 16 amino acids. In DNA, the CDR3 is TGTGCCAGCAGCGTAGGATCCGGTTGGAGTGCCGAGACCCAGTACTTC. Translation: CASSVGSGWSAETQYF.

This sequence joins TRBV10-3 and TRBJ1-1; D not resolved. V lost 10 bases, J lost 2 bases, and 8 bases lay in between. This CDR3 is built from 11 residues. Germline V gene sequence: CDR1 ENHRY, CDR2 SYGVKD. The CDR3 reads CATLGNTEAFF. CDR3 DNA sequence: TGTGCCACTTTAGGCAACACTGAAGCTTTCTTT.

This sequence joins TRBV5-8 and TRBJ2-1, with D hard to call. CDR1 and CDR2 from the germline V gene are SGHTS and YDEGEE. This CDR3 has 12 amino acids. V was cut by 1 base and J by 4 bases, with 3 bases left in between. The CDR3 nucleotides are TGTGCCAGCAGCTTGCTTTACAATGAGCAGTTCTTC. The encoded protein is CASSLLYNEQFF.

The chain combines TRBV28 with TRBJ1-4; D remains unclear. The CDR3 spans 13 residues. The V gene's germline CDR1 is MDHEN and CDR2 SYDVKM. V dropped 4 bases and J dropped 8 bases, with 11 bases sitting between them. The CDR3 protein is CASSSVGREKLFF. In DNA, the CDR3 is TGTGCCAGCAGTTCGGTAGGGCGAGAAAAACTGTTTTTT. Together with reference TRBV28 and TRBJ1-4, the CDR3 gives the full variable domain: DVKVTQSSRYLVKRTGEKVFLECVQDMDHENMFWYRQDPGLGLRLIYFSYDVKMKEKGDIPEGYSVSREKKERFSLILESASTNQTSMYLCASSSVGREKLFFGSGTQLSVL.

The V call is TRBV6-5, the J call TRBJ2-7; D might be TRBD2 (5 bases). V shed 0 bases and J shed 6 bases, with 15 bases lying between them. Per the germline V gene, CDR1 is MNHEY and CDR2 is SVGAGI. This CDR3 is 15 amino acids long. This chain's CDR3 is CASSYSKRQHLEQYF. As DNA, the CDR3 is TGTGCCAGCAGTTACTCGAAGCGGCAGCATCTCGAGCAGTACTTC.